This T cell receptor beta chain was profiled in a study of blood T cells in healthy people across ages. The germline gives CDR1 DFQATT, CDR2 SNEGSKA (reference sequence). Trimming took 2 bases from V and 11 from J; bases not matched to a gene: 20. CDR3 length: 16 residues. The authors ran a second PCR of 7 to 11 cycles using a sample-barcoded 5' primer and a J-beta primer mix. TCRdb processed the 5' RACE reads anew with MiXCR; each CDR3 protein has one entry. The sample shows around 850,000 distinct CDR3 sequences, roughly 40% of them seen only once. In its sample, this clonotype was seen a few times.

The sequence was obtained from a man younger than 30 in good health. The source material was blood. This chain joins TRBV20-1 and TRBJ2-5, with TRBD2 matching 7 bases. CDR3: CSARPLETGGGYEQYF. The CDR3 nucleotides read TGCAGTGCTAGACCCCTCGAAACTGGCGGGGGATATGAGCAGTACTTC.